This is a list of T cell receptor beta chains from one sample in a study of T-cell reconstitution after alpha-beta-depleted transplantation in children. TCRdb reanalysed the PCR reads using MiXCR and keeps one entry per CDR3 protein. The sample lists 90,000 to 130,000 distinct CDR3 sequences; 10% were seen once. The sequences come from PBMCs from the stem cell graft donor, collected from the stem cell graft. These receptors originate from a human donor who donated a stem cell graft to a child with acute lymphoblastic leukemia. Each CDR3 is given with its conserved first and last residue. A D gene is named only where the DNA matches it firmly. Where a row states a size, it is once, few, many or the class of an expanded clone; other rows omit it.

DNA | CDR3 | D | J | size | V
TGTGCCAGCAACAGGCGGGAGGGCATCTATGGCTACACCTTC | CASNRREGIYGYTF | . | TRBJ1-2 | many | TRBV12-3/TRBV12-4
TGCGCCAGCAGTTCCACTAGCGCGGGATCCTACGAGCAGTACTTC | CASSSTSAGSYEQYF | TRBD2 | TRBJ2-7 | many | TRBV5-1
TGTGCCAGCAGCCCCCGACTAGCGGGAGGGTACGAGCAGTACTTC | CASSPRLAGGYEQYF | TRBD2 | TRBJ2-7 | many | TRBV7-9
TGTGCCAGCAGTATACAGGGGGCGGACATTCAGTACTTC | CASSIQGADIQYF | TRBD1 | TRBJ2-4 | . | TRBV11-2
TGTGCCAGCAGTTCGCTTCCGGGACAGGACACAGATACGCAGTATTTT | CASSSLPGQDTDTQYF | TRBD1 | TRBJ2-3 | many | TRBV28
TGTGCCAGCAGTGCAGGGCGGCTGAACACCGGGGAGCTGTTTTTT | CASSAGRLNTGELFF | . | TRBJ2-2 | . | TRBV2
TGTGCCAGCAGCACAGGACAGGGTGGCGGGAACACTGAAGCTTTCTTT | CASSTGQGGGNTEAFF | TRBD1 | TRBJ1-1 | few | TRBV7-8
TGTGCCAGCAGCTTCTCCGGACAGGCACAGTCTCAGTATTTT | CASSFSGQAQSQYF | TRBD1 | TRBJ2-3 | many | TRBV7-9
TGTGCCAGCAGCTTAGATGAGCGGGACCAAGAGACCCAGTACTTC | CASSLDERDQETQYF | . | TRBJ2-5 | many | TRBV7-2
TGTGCCAGCAGCTTAGGGACAGGGTCTTCATTAGTTCGGTACGAGCAGTACTTC | CASSLGTGSSLVRYEQYF | TRBD1 | TRBJ2-7 | medium-sized | TRBV11-3
TGCAGTGCTAGAACTGGGGGGAACTCCTACAATGAGCAGTTCTTC | CSARTGGNSYNEQFF | . | TRBJ2-1 | many | TRBV20-1
TGTGCCAGCAGCTGGCGGGGGACTGGCTCGAGCTCCTACAATGAGCAGTTCTTC | CASSWRGTGSSSYNEQFF | TRBD2 | TRBJ2-1 | many | TRBV11-2
TGTGCCAGCAGTTTGGGGTCTGACAGGTCTATGGGGCATTTT | CASSLGSDRSMGHF | . | TRBJ1-5 | many | TRBV12-3/TRBV12-4
TGTGCCAGCAGCCAATGGCATGTGAGCTCCTACGAGCAGTACTTC | CASSQWHVSSYEQYF | . | TRBJ2-7 | many | TRBV3-1
TGTGCCAGCAGCTTAGGGCCCCGCACTAGCACAGATACGCAGTATTTT | CASSLGPRTSTDTQYF | . | TRBJ2-3 | many | TRBV7-2
TGTGCCAGCAGCTTAACCCTGGCTTGGGGGCGGTTAGAGACCCAGTACTTC | CASSLTLAWGRLETQYF | . | TRBJ2-5 | many | TRBV28
TGTGCCAGCAGTTTGAGTCGCGGGGCCGCTGGAAACACCATATATTTT | CASSLSRGAAGNTIYF | . | TRBJ1-3 | many | TRBV27